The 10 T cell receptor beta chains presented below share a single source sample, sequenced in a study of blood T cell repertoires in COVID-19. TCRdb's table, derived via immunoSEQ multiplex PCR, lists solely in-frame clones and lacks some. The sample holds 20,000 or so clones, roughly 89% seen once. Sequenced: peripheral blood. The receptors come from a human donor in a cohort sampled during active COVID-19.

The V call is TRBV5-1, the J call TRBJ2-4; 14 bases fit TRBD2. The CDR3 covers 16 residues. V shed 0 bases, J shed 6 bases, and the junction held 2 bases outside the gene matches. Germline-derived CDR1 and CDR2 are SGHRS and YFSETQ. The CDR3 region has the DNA TGCGCCAGCAGCTTGGAGGGACTAGCGGGGGTAAACATTCAGTACTTC. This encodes CASSLEGLAGVNIQYF.

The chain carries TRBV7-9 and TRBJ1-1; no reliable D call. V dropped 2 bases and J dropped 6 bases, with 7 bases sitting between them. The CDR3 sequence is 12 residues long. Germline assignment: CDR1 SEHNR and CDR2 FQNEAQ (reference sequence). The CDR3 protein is CASSLSSAEAFF. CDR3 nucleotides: TGTGCCAGCAGCTTATCTAGCGCTGAAGCTTTCTTT.

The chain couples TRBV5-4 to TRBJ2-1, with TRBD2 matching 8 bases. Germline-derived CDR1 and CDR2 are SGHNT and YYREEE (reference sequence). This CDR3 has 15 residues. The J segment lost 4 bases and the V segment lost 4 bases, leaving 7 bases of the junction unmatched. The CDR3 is CASSLTSGTYNEQFF. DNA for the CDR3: TGTGCCAGCAGCCTAACTAGCGGAACTTACAATGAGCAGTTCTTC. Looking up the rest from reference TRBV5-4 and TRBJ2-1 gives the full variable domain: ETGVTQSPTHLIKTRGQQVTLRCSSQSGHNTVSWYQQALGQGPQFIFQYYREEENGRGNFPPRFSGLQFPNYSSELNVNALELDDSALYLCASSLTSGTYNEQFFGPGTRLTVL.

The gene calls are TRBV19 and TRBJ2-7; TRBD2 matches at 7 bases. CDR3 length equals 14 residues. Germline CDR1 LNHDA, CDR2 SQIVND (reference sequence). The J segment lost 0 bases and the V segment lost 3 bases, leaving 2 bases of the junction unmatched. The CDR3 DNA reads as TGTGCCAGTAGTATCGGCGGGAGCTCCTACGAGCAGTACTTC. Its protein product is CASSIGGSSYEQYF.

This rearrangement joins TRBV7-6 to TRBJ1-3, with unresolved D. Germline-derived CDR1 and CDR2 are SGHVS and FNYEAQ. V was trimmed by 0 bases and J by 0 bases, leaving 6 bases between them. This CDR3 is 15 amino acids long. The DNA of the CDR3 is TGTGCCAGCAGCTTAGCGAGGGCCTCTGGAAACACCATATATTTT. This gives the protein CASSLARASGNTIYF. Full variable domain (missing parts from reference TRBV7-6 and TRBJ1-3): GAGVSQSPRYKVTKRGQDVALRCDPISGHVSLYWYRQALGQGPEFLTYFNYEAQQDKSGLPNDRFSAERPEGSISTLTIQRTEQRDSAMYRCASSLARASGNTIYFGEGSWLTVV.

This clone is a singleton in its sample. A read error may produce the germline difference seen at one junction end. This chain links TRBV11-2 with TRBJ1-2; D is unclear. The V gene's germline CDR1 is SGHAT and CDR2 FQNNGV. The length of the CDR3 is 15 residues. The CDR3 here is CASSLDPSGNYGYTF. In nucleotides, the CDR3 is TGTGCCAGCAGCCTAGACCCCTCAGGCAACTATGGCTACACCTTC. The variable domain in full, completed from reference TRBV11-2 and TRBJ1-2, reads EAGVAQSPRYKIIEKRQSVAFWCNPISGHATLYWYQQILGQGPKLLIQFQNNGVVDDSQLPKDRFSAERLKGVDSTLKIQPAKLEDSAVYLCASSLDPSGNYGYTFGSGTRLTVV.

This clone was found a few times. The chain's CDR3 is CASSLRGLATYSYNEQFF. CDR3 nucleotide sequence: TGTGCCAGCAGTTTAAGGGGCCTGGCCACCTACTCCTACAATGAGCAGTTCTTC. The V and J genes are TRBV27 and TRBJ2-1; perhaps TRBD1 as D (5 bases). Germline V CDR1 and CDR2: MNHEY, SMNVEV (reference sequence). This CDR3 spans 18 amino acids. The V gene lost 2 bases and the J gene lost 0 bases, with 17 bases spanning the gap.

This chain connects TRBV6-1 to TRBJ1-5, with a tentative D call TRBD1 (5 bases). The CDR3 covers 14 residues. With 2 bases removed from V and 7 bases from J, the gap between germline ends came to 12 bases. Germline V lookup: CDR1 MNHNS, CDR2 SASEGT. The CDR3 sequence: CASSEYPGGQPQHF. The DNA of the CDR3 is TGTGCCAGCAGTGAATATCCGGGGGGACAGCCCCAGCATTTT.

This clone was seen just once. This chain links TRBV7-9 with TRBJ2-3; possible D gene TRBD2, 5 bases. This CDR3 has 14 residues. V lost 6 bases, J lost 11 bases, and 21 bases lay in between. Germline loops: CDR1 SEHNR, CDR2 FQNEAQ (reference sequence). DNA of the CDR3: TGTGCCAGCAGTTTTGGAAGAGGGTTGGTAAGGCAGTATTTT. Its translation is CASSFGRGLVRQYF.

CDR3 DNA: TGTGCCACCCCAGGAGGGGAGCAGTACTTC. Translated: CATPGGEQYF. The chain joins TRBV24-1 to TRBJ2-7; maybe TRBD2 (6 bases). The CDR3 loop spans 10 amino acids. Germline CDR1 and CDR2: KGHDR and SFDVKD. The ends were cut back, 9 bases at V and 7 bases at J, with 9 bases in the middle.